Below are 12 T cell receptor beta chains sequenced from a single sample in a study of T cell responses to AZD1222 COVID-19 vaccine. Method: immunoSEQ multiplex PCR; TCRdb's copy keeps in-frame clones and lacks some. The sample records some 120,000 clones, about 90% being singletons. The sequences come from peripheral blood, collected on day 0 of AZD1222 vaccination. The receptors were sampled from an adult in good health.

The chain employs TRBV4-1 and TRBJ2-7, with D maybe TRBD1 (5 bases). The CDR3 loop spans 16 amino acids. V lost 0 bases to trimming and J lost 0 bases, with 12 bases between them. Germline assignment: CDR1 MGHRA and CDR2 YSYEKL. CDR3 protein: CASSQEGAPSSYEQYF. As DNA, the CDR3 is TGCGCCAGCAGCCAAGAAGGGGCACCTAGCTCCTACGAGCAGTACTTC.

The CDR3 region has the DNA TGTGCCAGCAGCTTAGAGTCAGTTAACTATGGCTACACCTTC. Translated: CASSLESVNYGYTF. V usage is TRBV7-2 and J usage is TRBJ1-2; D unclear. V was clipped by 1 base and J by 1 base, with 7 bases between them. The V gene's germline CDR1 is SGHTA and CDR2 FQGNSA. This CDR3 has 14 residues.

V is TRBV4-1 and J is TRBJ2-7; D uncertain. The CDR3 runs to 15 residues. Germline V lookup: CDR1 MGHRA, CDR2 YSYEKL. V was trimmed by 1 base and J by 1 base, leaving 11 bases between them. CDR3 DNA sequence: TGCGCCAGCAGCCAAGCGGGTTTGGGGTCCTACGAGCAGTACTTC. Translation gives CASSQAGLGSYEQYF.

This clone was counted between two and nine times. V gene TRBV29-1 combines with J gene TRBJ2-7; no firm D call. CDR3 length: 12 amino acids. Trimming took off 1 base at V and 0 bases at J, with 4 bases between the two ends. Germline V gives CDR1 SQVTM, CDR2 ANQGSEA. CDR3 in DNA: TGCAGCGTTGAAGGGAGCTCCTACGAGCAGTACTTC. Amino acids: CSVEGSSYEQYF.

This clone has a single count. The rearrangement uses TRBV19 and TRBJ2-2; D may be TRBD2 (6 bases). V was clipped by 3 bases and J by 6 bases, with 11 bases between them. This CDR3 has 14 residues. Germline V gene lookup returns CDR1 LNHDA and CDR2 SQIVND (reference sequence). This CDR3 is CASSIWGVAGELFF. As DNA, the CDR3 is TGTGCCAGTAGTATTTGGGGGGTCGCCGGGGAGCTGTTTTTT.

This clone came up once. This chain links TRBV7-9 with TRBJ2-1; 10 nucleotides align to TRBD2. CDR1 is SEHNR and CDR2 is FQNEAQ in the germline V gene (reference sequence). V gave up 5 bases and J gave up 6 bases; unmatched junction bases: 19. The CDR3 runs 19 residues. The CDR3 DNA follows: TGTGCCAGCAGCGAATTCTTGAGGAGCGGGAGGGCCGACCTCAATGAGCAGTTCTTC. Protein sequence: CASSEFLRSGRADLNEQFF. The full variable domain, its missing parts supplied by reference TRBV7-9 and TRBJ2-1, is DTGVSQNPRHKITKRGQNVTFRCDPISEHNRLYWYRQTLGQGPEFLTYFQNEAQLEKSRLLSDRFSAERPKGSFSTLEIQRTEQGDSAMYLCASSEFLRSGRADLNEQFFGPGTRLTVL.

This clone was recorded only once. J is TRBJ1-3 and V is TRBV7-2; D is unresolved. Germline-derived CDR1 and CDR2 are SGHTA and FQGNSA. The CDR3 runs 14 residues. V was cut by 1 base and J by 1 base, with 5 bases left in between. The CDR3 loop reads CASSLGPSGNTIYF. The CDR3 region has the DNA TGTGCCAGCAGCTTAGGCCCGTCTGGAAACACCATATATTTT.

The chain couples TRBV6-6 to TRBJ1-2; tentative D call: TRBD1 (5 bases). CDR1 is MNHNY, CDR2 SVGAGI, per germline (reference sequence). The CDR3 extends over 13 amino acids. V lost 2 bases to trimming and J lost 2 bases, with 6 bases between them. The CDR3, as DNA: TGTGCCAGCAGTTACAAGGGGAACTATGGCTACACCTTC. Protein: CASSYKGNYGYTF.

The chain combines TRBV24-1 with TRBJ1-5; D might be TRBD1 (5 bases). Germline V gene sequence: CDR1 KGHDR, CDR2 SFDVKD. The CDR3 has 12 amino acids. Trimming took 9 bases from V and 7 from J, leaving 12 bases between them. CDR3 sequence reads: CATGTGGQPQHF. CDR3 DNA sequence: TGTGCCACCGGGACGGGGGGACAGCCCCAGCATTTT.

This clone was observed a few times. The rearrangement links TRBV10-3 to TRBJ2-1; D may be TRBD1 or TRBD2 (6 bases each). The V end was cut by 7 bases, the J end by 3 bases, with 31 bases between. The CDR3 has 20 residues. The germline V gene encodes CDR1 ENHRY and CDR2 SYGVKD. CDR3 DNA: TGTGCCATCAAGGGTGCTGAGACCTCTTTGGGGGGCCAAGACTACAATGAGCAGTTCTTC. Translating it yields CAIKGAETSLGGQDYNEQFF.

The count of this clone is one. V is TRBV7-2 and J is TRBJ2-2; D is unresolved. This CDR3 is built from 16 residues. The V gene lost 1 base and the J gene lost 1 base, with 10 bases spanning the gap. Germline CDR1 reads SGHTA; CDR2 reads FQGNSA. CDR3 bases: TGTGCCAGCAGCTTAGGTAATGGTCTGAACACCGGGGAGCTGTTTTTT. It is translated as CASSLGNGLNTGELFF.

This sequence joins TRBV4-1 and TRBJ1-1, with D possibly being TRBD1 (5 bases). Germline CDR1 MGHRA, CDR2 YSYEKL. The CDR3 length is 14 residues. V was pared by 1 base and J by 1 base, with 7 bases between. This chain's CDR3 is CASSQGQRNTEAFF. The CDR3 nucleotides are TGCGCCAGCAGCCAAGGACAGCGGAACACTGAAGCTTTCTTT.